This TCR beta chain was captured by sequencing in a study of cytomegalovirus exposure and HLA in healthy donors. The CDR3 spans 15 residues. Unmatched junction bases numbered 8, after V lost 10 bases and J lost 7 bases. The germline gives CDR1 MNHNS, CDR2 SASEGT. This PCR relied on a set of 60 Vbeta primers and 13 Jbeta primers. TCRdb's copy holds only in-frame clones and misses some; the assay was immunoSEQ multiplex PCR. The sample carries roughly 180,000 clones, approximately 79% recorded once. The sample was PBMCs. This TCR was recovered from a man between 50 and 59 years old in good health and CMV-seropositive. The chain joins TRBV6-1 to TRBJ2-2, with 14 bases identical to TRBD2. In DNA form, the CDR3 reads TGTGCCACCGGGACTAGCGGGGGTCGGGTCGGGGAGCTGTTTTTT. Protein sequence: CATGTSGGRVGELFF.